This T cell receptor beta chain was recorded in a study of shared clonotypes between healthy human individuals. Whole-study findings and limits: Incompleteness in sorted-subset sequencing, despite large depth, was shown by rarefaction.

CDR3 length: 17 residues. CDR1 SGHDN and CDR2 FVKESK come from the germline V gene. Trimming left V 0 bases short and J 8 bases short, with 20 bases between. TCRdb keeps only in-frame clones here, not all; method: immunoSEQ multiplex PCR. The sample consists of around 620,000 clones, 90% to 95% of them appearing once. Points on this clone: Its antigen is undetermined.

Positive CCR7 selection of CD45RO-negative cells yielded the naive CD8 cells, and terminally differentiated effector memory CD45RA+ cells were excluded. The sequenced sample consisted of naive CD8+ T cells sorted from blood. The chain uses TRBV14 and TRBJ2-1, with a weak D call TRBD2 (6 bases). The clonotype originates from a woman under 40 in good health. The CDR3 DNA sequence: TGTGCCAGCAGCCAAGATTTGGGGCGGGGTCGGGGGTATGAGCAGTTCTTC. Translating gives CASSQDLGRGRGYEQFF.